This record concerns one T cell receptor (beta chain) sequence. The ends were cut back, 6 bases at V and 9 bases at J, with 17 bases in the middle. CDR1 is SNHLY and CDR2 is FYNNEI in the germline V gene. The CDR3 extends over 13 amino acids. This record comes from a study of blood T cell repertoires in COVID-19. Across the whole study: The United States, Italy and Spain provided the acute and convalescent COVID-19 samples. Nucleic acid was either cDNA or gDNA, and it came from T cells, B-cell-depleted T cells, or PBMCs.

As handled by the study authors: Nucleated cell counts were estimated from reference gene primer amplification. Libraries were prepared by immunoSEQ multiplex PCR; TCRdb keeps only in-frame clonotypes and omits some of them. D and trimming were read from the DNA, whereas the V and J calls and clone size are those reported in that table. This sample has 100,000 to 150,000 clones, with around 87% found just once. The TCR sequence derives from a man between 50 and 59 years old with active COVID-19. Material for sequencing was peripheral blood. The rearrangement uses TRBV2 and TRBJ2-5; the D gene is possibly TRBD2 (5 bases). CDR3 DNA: TGTGCCAGCAGCACCGGACCCCTGAGGGCCCAGTACTTC. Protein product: CASSTGPLRAQYF.